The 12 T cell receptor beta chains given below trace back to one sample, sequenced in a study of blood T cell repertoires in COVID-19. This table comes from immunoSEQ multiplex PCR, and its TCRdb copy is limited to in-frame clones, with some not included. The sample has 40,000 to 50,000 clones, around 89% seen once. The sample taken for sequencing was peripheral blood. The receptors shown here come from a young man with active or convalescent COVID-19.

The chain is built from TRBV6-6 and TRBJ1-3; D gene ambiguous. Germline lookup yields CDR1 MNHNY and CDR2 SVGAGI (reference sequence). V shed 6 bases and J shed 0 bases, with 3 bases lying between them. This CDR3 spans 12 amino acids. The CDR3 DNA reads TGTGCCAGCAGCAACTCTGGAAACACCATATATTTT. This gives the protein CASSNSGNTIYF.

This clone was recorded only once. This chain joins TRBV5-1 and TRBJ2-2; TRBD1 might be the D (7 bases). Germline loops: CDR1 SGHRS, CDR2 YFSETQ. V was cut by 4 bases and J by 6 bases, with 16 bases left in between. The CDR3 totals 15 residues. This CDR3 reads CASSQEGARSGELFF. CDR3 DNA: TGCGCCAGCAGCCAGGAGGGGGCGCGGTCCGGGGAGCTGTTTTTT.

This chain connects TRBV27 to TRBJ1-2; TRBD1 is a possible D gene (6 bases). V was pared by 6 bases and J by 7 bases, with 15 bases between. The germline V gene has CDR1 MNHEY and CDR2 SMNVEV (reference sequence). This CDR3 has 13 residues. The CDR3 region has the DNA TGTGCCAGCAGACCCTCAGGGGTGGGTGGCTACACCTTC. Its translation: CASRPSGVGGYTF.

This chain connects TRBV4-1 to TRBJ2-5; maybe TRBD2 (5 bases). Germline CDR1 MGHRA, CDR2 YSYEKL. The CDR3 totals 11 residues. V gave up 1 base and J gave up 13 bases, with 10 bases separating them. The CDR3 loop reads CASSQGPAVYF. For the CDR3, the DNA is TGCGCCAGCAGCCAAGGGCCAGCGGTGTACTTC.

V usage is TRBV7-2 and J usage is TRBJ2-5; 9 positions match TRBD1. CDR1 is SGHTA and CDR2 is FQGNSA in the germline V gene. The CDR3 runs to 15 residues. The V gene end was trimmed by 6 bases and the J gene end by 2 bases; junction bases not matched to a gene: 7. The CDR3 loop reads CASSYRGRIQETQYF. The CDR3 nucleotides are TGTGCCAGCAGTTACAGGGGGCGGATACAAGAGACCCAGTACTTC.

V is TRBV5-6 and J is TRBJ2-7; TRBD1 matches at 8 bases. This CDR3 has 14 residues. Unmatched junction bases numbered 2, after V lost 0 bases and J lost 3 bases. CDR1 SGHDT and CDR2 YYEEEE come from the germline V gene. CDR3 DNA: TGTGCCAGCAGCTTGGCAGGGGGCTTCTACGAGCAGTACTTC. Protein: CASSLAGGFYEQYF. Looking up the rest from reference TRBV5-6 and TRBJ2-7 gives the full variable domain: DAGVTQSPTHLIKTRGQQVTLRCSPKSGHDTVSWYQQALGQGPQFIFQYYEEEERQRGNFPDRFSGHQFPNYSSELNVNALLLGDSALYLCASSLAGGFYEQYFGPGTRLTVT.

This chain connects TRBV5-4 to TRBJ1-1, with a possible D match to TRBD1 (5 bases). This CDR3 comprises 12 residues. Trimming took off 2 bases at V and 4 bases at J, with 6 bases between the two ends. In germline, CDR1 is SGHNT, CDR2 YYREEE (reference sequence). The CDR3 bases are TGTGCCAGCAGCTTCGGGGGCACTGAAGCTTTCTTT. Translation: CASSFGGTEAFF.

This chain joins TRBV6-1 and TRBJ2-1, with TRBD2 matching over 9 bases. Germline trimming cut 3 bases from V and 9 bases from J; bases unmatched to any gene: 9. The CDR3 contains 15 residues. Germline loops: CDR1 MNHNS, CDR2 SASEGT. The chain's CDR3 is CASSEPGLAGVEQFF. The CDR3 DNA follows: TGTGCCAGCAGTGAGCCGGGACTAGCAGGTGTTGAGCAGTTCTTC.

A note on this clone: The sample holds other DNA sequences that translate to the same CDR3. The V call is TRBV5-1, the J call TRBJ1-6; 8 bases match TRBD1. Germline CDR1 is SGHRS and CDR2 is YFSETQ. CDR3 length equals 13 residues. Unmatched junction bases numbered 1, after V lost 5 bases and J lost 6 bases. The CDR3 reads CASRTGANSPLHF. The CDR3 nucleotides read TGCGCCAGCAGGACAGGGGCTAATTCACCCCTCCACTTT.

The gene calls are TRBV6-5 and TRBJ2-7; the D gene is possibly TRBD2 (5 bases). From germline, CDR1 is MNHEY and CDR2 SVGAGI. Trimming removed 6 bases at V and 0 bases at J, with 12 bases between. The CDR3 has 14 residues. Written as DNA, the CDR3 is TGTGCCAGCAGGAGCGGAATGAGCTCCTACGAGCAGTACGTC. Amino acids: CASRSGMSSYEQYV.

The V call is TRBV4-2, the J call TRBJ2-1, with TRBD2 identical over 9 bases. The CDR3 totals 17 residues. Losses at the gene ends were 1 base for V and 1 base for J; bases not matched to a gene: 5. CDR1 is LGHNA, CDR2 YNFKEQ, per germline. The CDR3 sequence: CASSQGFAGGSYNEQFF. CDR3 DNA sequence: TGTGCCAGCAGCCAAGGATTTGCGGGAGGGTCCTACAATGAGCAGTTCTTC.

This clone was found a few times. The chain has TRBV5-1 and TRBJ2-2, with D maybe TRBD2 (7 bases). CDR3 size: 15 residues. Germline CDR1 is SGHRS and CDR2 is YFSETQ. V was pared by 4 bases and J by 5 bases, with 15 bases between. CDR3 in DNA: TGCGCCAGCAGCGGGGGGGCGGGCCCAACCGGGGAGCTGTTTTTT. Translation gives CASSGGAGPTGELFF.